One T cell receptor (beta chain) is described in this entry. A single count supports this clone. Its binding antigen is unknown. No qualities accompany the bases; no much larger clone lies one base away. These data are taken from a study of cytomegalovirus exposure and HLA in healthy donors (dated 2017 in TCRdb). Background on the whole study: According to a later analysis, one platform produced both the roughly 120 validation repertoires and the 730 or so repertoires of the first cohort. The study was designed to test whether signatures of past pathogen exposure could be identified by cataloging public T cell receptors. Along with the approximately 700-subject first cohort, a separate validation cohort of more than 90 different subjects was used. To predict cytomegalovirus infection status, the study brought together high-throughput TCR immunosequencing, statistical association of individual TCRs with disease status, and machine learning. Overall study results and their limits: The study listed approximately 150 TCR beta chains as associated with cytomegalovirus. Cytomegalovirus status was reported to be diagnosed by the classifier with high specificity and sensitivity in both the original and validation cohorts. Three of the identified cytomegalovirus-associated TCR beta chains were confirmed in vitro to be specific for cytomegalovirus antigens. Of the cluster scores, roughly 95% were above 0 in a later analysis, which found that TCRs clustered in the first cohort also tended to co-occur in the roughly 130 validation repertoires. Most TCR sequences were seen in very few donors, while some public TCRs were found in many individuals. A later analysis lacked HLA typing for the validation cohort, so it scored co-occurrence in that cohort across all 110 or so repertoires. The authors suggested that the approach could potentially be generalized to other disease states and immunological phenotypes.

The donors belonged to the validation cohort of under 150 subjects, which was separate from the roughly 700-subject first cohort. CDR1 and CDR2, looked up from the germline V gene (reference sequence), are MNHEY and SMNVEV. Inclusive of the bounding cysteine and phenylalanine, the CDR3 is 15 residues long. The DNA shown is the 45-base CDR3, in frame from base 1. Trimming costs V 5 bases and J 5 bases, and their ends lie 13 bases apart. Libraries were built with the immunoSEQ multiplex PCR assay. In the paper's pipeline: To diagnose cytomegalovirus status from the catalog of TCR beta chain sequences, a statistical classification framework was built. This is the immuneACCESS table as TCRdb keeps it, with only in-frame sequences that have V and J called. A part of the clones is gone; compared with another copy, unresolved V genes explain less than half, and the rest is unexplained. The V and J calls and clone size were taken over from that table, and D and trimming were inferred from the DNA. Within this sample are approximately 70,000 clones, with approximately 94% of them counted one time only. The leading ten clones occupy around 3.5% of the sample.

This receptor was identified in a woman aged 18-29 years in good health and CMV-seropositive. The V and J segments used are TRBV27 and TRBJ1-6; the D gene is perhaps TRBD1, on 6 matching bases. The sample taken for sequencing was PBMCs. The DNA sequence is given as TGTGCCAGCAGTGCATTACAGGGAGATAATTCACCCCTCCACTTT. It codes for CASSALQGDNSPLHF.